These 14 T cell receptor beta chains were all obtained from the same sample, sequenced in a study of blood T cell repertoires in COVID-19. Only in-frame clones appear in the TCRdb table, and some are missing; sequencing was by immunoSEQ multiplex PCR. The sample records under 250,000 clones, around 83% being singletons. Source material: peripheral blood. The receptors originated from a man aged 40-49 years with active or convalescent COVID-19.

The V and J genes are TRBV7-2 and TRBJ1-1; 10 bases line up with TRBD1. The CDR3 length is 14 residues. Germline CDR1 and CDR2: SGHTA and FQGNSA. With 3 bases clipped from V and 8 bases from J, the junction kept 6 bases outside the gene matches. CDR3 sequence: CASSFRDRGGEAFF. The CDR3 DNA follows: TGTGCCAGCAGCTTCAGGGACAGGGGTGGAGAAGCTTTCTTT.

Concerning this clone itself: The same CDR3 also results from other DNA sequences found in this sample. This chain connects TRBV2 to TRBJ1-6; maybe TRBD1 (6 bases). The CDR3 is 13 amino acids. Germline V gene sequence: CDR1 SNHLY, CDR2 FYNNEI. V gave up 2 bases and J gave up 7 bases, with 6 bases separating them. In DNA, the CDR3 is TGTGCCAGCAGTGAAAGGGGGAATTCACCCCTCCACTTT. Translated: CASSERGNSPLHF. The full variable domain, completed using reference TRBV2 and TRBJ1-6, is EPEVTQTPSHQVTQMGQEVILRCVPISNHLYFYWYRQILGQKVEFLVSFYNNEISEKSEIFDDQFSVERPDGSNFTLKIRSTKLEDSAMYFCASSERGNSPLHFGNGTRLTVT.

The V call is TRBV3-1 (or the pseudogene TRBV3-2), the J call TRBJ2-6; 9 nucleotides agree with TRBD1. There are 17 residues in the CDR3. The germline V gene encodes CDR1 LGHDT and CDR2 YNNKEL (reference sequence). V dropped 4 bases and J dropped 3; count of bases not matched to a gene: 7. CDR3 amino acids: CASSLFRDRDGANVLTF. CDR3 DNA sequence: TGTGCCAGCAGCCTCTTCCGGGACAGGGATGGGGCCAACGTCCTGACTTTC.

V and J are TRBV29-1 and TRBJ1-1, with D unresolved. This CDR3 spans 13 amino acids. The germline gives CDR1 SQVTM, CDR2 ANQGSEA. Trimming left V 2 bases short and J 0 bases short, with 7 bases between. The DNA of the CDR3 is TGCAGCGTTGAACAGGTCATGAACACTGAAGCTTTCTTT. It encodes CSVEQVMNTEAFF.

The chain is built from TRBV27 and TRBJ2-2; possibly TRBD1 for D (6 bases). Trimming removed 2 bases at V and 6 bases at J, with 7 bases between. The CDR3 runs to 13 residues. Germline V gives CDR1 MNHEY, CDR2 SMNVEV (reference sequence). The CDR3 loop is CASSLNRAGELFF. The CDR3 DNA reads as TGTGCCAGCAGTTTAAACAGGGCCGGGGAGCTGTTTTTT.

This clone came up once. The genes are TRBV7-6 and TRBJ2-5; a possible D gene is TRBD2 (6 bases). The CDR3 is made up of 13 amino acids. CDR1 is SGHVS and CDR2 is FNYEAQ in the germline V gene. The V end was cut by 4 bases, the J end by 2 bases, with 8 bases between. The CDR3 loop reads CASSSGRQETQYF. The DNA for the CDR3 is TGTGCCAGCAGCTCCGGGAGACAAGAGACCCAGTACTTC.

The V and J genes are TRBV30 and TRBJ2-7; 9 bases line up with TRBD2. This CDR3 spans 14 amino acids. Germline V gene data show CDR1 as GTSNPN and CDR2 as SVGIG (reference sequence). Trimming cost V 7 bases and J 2 bases; bases outside gene matches: 9. The CDR3 DNA reads TGTGCCTTGCATACCGGGACTAGCACCTACGAGCAGTACTTC. It specifies CALHTGTSTYEQYF.

In this sample, this clone turned up once. The rearrangement joins TRBV6-1 to TRBJ1-1; D not resolved. The CDR3 extends over 14 amino acids. The germline gives CDR1 MNHNS, CDR2 SASEGT. V lost 2 bases, J lost 4 bases, and 11 bases lay in between. The CDR3 DNA reads as TGTGCCAGCAGTGAACCCCGGGGAGGCACTGAAGCTTTCTTT. Its protein product is CASSEPRGGTEAFF.

The chain joins TRBV5-6 to TRBJ1-6; TRBD1 agrees at 7 bases. Trimming cost V 2 bases and J 7 bases; bases outside gene matches: 6. The V gene's germline CDR1 is SGHDT and CDR2 YYEEEE. This CDR3 is 15 amino acids long. CDR3 amino acids: CASSLGGQMNSPLHF. In DNA form, the CDR3 reads TGTGCCAGCAGCTTAGGGGGACAGATGAATTCACCCCTCCACTTT. Using reference TRBV5-6 and TRBJ1-6 for the parts outside the CDR3, the full variable domain is DAGVTQSPTHLIKTRGQQVTLRCSPKSGHDTVSWYQQALGQGPQFIFQYYEEEERQRGNFPDRFSGHQFPNYSSELNVNALLLGDSALYLCASSLGGQMNSPLHFGNGTRLTVT.

The CDR3, as DNA: TGTGCCAGCAGCCCCCGCGCCATAAGTGGCACCGGGGAGCTGTTTTTT. Translated, it gives CASSPRAISGTGELFF. The chain joins TRBV27 to TRBJ2-2; D is unresolved. The CDR3 runs to 16 residues. V dropped 6 bases and J dropped 4 bases, with 18 bases sitting between them. CDR1 is MNHEY, CDR2 SMNVEV, per germline (reference sequence).

This chain uses TRBV2 with TRBJ2-1; TRBD2 agrees at 15 bases. CDR3 length equals 14 residues. Germline V gene lookup returns CDR1 SNHLY and CDR2 FYNNEI. CDR3 loop: CAKQGLAGGVEQFF. For the CDR3, the DNA is TGTGCAAAGCAGGGACTAGCGGGAGGAGTTGAGCAGTTCTTC.

J is TRBJ1-2 and V is TRBV6-4, with 7 bases that match TRBD1. This CDR3 region has 15 residues. The germline V gene encodes CDR1 MRHNA and CDR2 SNTAGT. V was clipped by 2 bases and J by 8 bases; unmatched bases: 11. This chain's CDR3 is CASSDLTGDPVGYTF. The CDR3 nucleotides are TGTGCCAGCAGTGACCTTACAGGGGACCCCGTGGGCTACACCTTC.

The chain recombines TRBV6-1 with TRBJ1-2; D is unclear. Germline V gene sequence: CDR1 MNHNS, CDR2 SASEGT. The CDR3 runs to 14 residues. V dropped 5 bases and J dropped 0 bases, with 10 bases sitting between them. The CDR3 region is CASSYGGPNYGYTF. DNA of the CDR3: TGTGCCAGCAGTTATGGAGGACCTAACTATGGCTACACCTTC.

V usage is TRBV5-1 and J usage is TRBJ1-3; D call uncertain. V lost 4 bases and J lost 0, with 14 bases in between. This CDR3 is 16 amino acids long. CDR1 is SGHRS and CDR2 is YFSETQ in the germline V gene. DNA for the CDR3: TGCGCCAGCAGCCCTGGGCAGCCGTTCTCTGGAAACACCATATATTTT. This sequence encodes CASSPGQPFSGNTIYF.